Below, one T cell receptor beta chain is given with its context. Its antigen remains unknown. Profiling relied on immunoSEQ multiplex PCR, and the TCRdb table lists in-frame clones only, not all of them. The sample includes under 40,000 clones, roughly nine tenths of them seen just once. With V trimmed by 4 bases and J by 0 bases, 13 bases remained unmatched. CDR3 length equals 19 residues. Per germline, CDR1 SGHRS and CDR2 YFSETQ. The sample is drawn from a study of T cell responses to AZD1222 COVID-19 vaccine. Study-wide findings and caveats: Without day 14 samples, only post-peak T cell repertoires were studied.

The sequence was obtained from an adult in good health. The rearrangement uses TRBV5-1 and TRBJ1-6; the match to TRBD1 covers 7 bases. The material sequenced was peripheral blood, taken on day 0 of AZD1222 vaccination. CDR3 amino acids: CASSAVGGAGGSYNSPLHF. The CDR3 region has the DNA TGCGCCAGCAGCGCGGTGGGGGGCGCAGGGGGCTCCTATAATTCACCCCTCCACTTT.